These 12 T cell receptor beta chains were all obtained from the same sample, sequenced in a study of cytomegalovirus exposure and HLA in healthy donors. Primers for the PCR totalled 60 Vbeta and 13 Jbeta. Assay used: immunoSEQ multiplex PCR; TCRdb lists only in-frame clones, some missing. The data show about 69,000 clones, about 70% seen once. Sample: PBMCs. Receptors originate from a woman between 25 and 40 years old in good health and CMV-seronegative.

This sequence joins TRBV5-1 and TRBJ2-3; D remains ambiguous. CDR1 SGHRS and CDR2 YFSETQ come from the germline V gene. The CDR3 extends over 12 amino acids. Trimming took off 3 bases at V and 0 bases at J, with 2 bases between the two ends. As DNA, the CDR3 is TGCGCCAGCAGCTCTAGCACAGATACGCAGTATTTT. This translates into CASSSSTDTQYF.

V usage is TRBV7-3 and J usage is TRBJ2-2, with D perhaps TRBD1 (5 bases). Trimming left V 6 bases short and J 5 bases short, with 16 bases between. Germline assignment: CDR1 SGHTA and CDR2 FQGTGA. The CDR3 has 15 residues. The chain's CDR3 is CASSLRGMGTGELFF. The CDR3 nucleotides are TGTGCCAGCAGTCTAAGGGGTATGGGGACCGGGGAGCTGTTTTTT.

This rearrangement joins TRBV5-4 to TRBJ2-5; no clear D. The CDR3 has 13 residues. Germline V gene lookup returns CDR1 SGHNT and CDR2 YYREEE (reference sequence). Trimming shortened V by 1 base and J by 5 bases, and 9 bases separated the two germline ends. The CDR3 reads CASSLTYTETQYF. As DNA, the CDR3 is TGTGCCAGCAGCTTGACCTATACGGAGACCCAGTACTTC. The full variable domain, with the rest looked up from reference TRBV5-4 and TRBJ2-5, is ETGVTQSPTHLIKTRGQQVTLRCSSQSGHNTVSWYQQALGQGPQFIFQYYREEENGRGNFPPRFSGLQFPNYSSELNVNALELDDSALYLCASSLTYTETQYFGPGTRLLVL.

The J gene is TRBJ2-1, the V gene TRBV11-3; 14 bases are shared with TRBD2. Per the germline V gene, CDR1 is SGHNT and CDR2 is YENEEA. V lost 5 bases, J lost 0 bases, and 6 bases stayed unmatched. The CDR3 is made up of 18 amino acids. CDR3 sequence (DNA): TGTGCCAGCAGCCCGGGACTAGCGGGGGCAAGCTCCTACAATGAGCAGTTCTTC. Encoded protein: CASSPGLAGASSYNEQFF.

The V and J genes are TRBV7-8 and TRBJ2-7; 13 nucleotides line up with TRBD2. Germline CDR1 and CDR2: SGHVS and FQNEAQ. The CDR3 spans 17 residues. Unmatched junction bases numbered 8, after V lost 5 bases and J lost 1 base. This chain's CDR3 is CASSLGRGLAGSYEQYF. The CDR3 region has the DNA TGTGCCAGCAGCCTGGGGCGGGGACTAGCGGGGTCCTACGAGCAGTACTTC.

The sample holds a few counts of this clone. This chain links TRBV2 with TRBJ2-5; tentative D call: TRBD1 (5 bases). V shed 4 bases and J shed 3 bases, with 9 bases lying between them. The CDR3 has 13 residues. Germline assignment: CDR1 SNHLY and CDR2 FYNNEI. CDR3 DNA sequence: TGTGCCAGCAGTGTGGCAGGGAAAGAGACCCAGTACTTC. Amino acid sequence: CASSVAGKETQYF.

J is TRBJ1-5 and V is TRBV28; tentative D call: TRBD1 (5 bases). Trimming stripped 7 bases from V and 3 bases from J, with 13 bases between. The CDR3 sequence is 14 residues long. CDR1 is MDHEN and CDR2 is SYDVKM in the germline V gene. CDR3 sequence reads: CASTLRGFNQPQHF. In nucleotides, the CDR3 is TGTGCCAGCACCCTAAGGGGTTTCAATCAGCCCCAGCATTTT.

Of note for this clone: The conserved phenylalanine or tryptophan normally closing the CDR3 is absent here, so this likely arose from a read error. The V gene is TRBV20-1, the J gene TRBJ1-5; D is unclear. The V gene's germline CDR1 is DFQATT and CDR2 SNEGSKA (reference sequence). This CDR3 contains 11 residues. Trimming removed 7 bases from V and 2 bases from J, with 6 bases in between. The CDR3 DNA sequence: TGCAGTGTGGGAGGCAATCAGCCCCAGCATGTT. It codes for CSVGGNQPQHV.

V usage is TRBV4-3 and J usage is TRBJ1-6; D may be TRBD1 (6 bases). Germline lookup yields CDR1 LGHNA and CDR2 YSLEER. This CDR3 contains 16 residues. V was shortened by 1 base and J by 10 bases, with 17 bases between the two germline ends. CDR3 coding DNA: TGCGCCAGCAGCCAAGCCCTGGCAGGGGATCGGTCACCCCTCCACTTT. Its translation: CASSQALAGDRSPLHF.

The rearrangement joins TRBV11-2 to TRBJ2-7; possible D gene TRBD1, 5 bases. V was clipped by 11 bases and J by 4 bases, with 21 bases between them. Germline CDR1 and CDR2: SGHAT and FQNNGV. The CDR3 length is 14 residues. The CDR3 reads CAPISSTDSYEQYF. The CDR3 DNA is TGTGCCCCCATTTCGTCGACAGATTCGTACGAGCAGTACTTC.

This chain connects TRBV11-3 to TRBJ1-1; 9 nucleotides line up with TRBD1. The trim removed 5 bases at V and 3 bases at J, leaving 7 bases unmatched. The CDR3 is 15 residues long. Germline V gene lookup returns CDR1 SGHNT and CDR2 YENEEA. The CDR3 coding sequence is TGTGCCAGCAGCGGGGGACAGGGAATCGACACTGAAGCTTTCTTT. Translating gives CASSGGQGIDTEAFF.

The chain is built from TRBV6-5 and TRBJ2-2; 8 nucleotides line up with TRBD2. V shed 7 bases, J shed 4 bases, and the junction held 8 bases outside the gene matches. The CDR3 runs 15 residues. The germline V gene has CDR1 MNHEY and CDR2 SVGAGI. The CDR3 sequence: CASTGGGYGTGELFF. As DNA, the CDR3 is TGTGCCAGCACGGGAGGGGGATATGGCACCGGGGAGCTGTTTTTT.